The table lists the clone carrying this TCR beta chain with a count of one. One junction end does not reproduce the germline sequence, and a read error may be involved. The data were obtained in a study of blood T cells in healthy people across ages. Per individual sample, total RNA of at least 5 micrograms was extracted. For the second PCR, which ran for roughly 7 to 11 cycles, a sample-barcoded 5' primer and a J-beta primer mix were used. Each cDNA molecule was tagged by a template-switch adaptor that had 12 random nucleotides. Samples each returned at least 3 million CDR3-containing paired-end reads. TCRdb re-analysed the 5' RACE reads in MiXCR, keeping a single row per CDR3 protein. The sample consists of approximately 810,000 distinct CDR3 sequences, 29% of them appearing once. Germline CDR1 reads MNHNS; CDR2 reads SASEGT. The CDR3 runs 16 residues.

This chain links TRBV6-1 with TRBJ2-4; D ambiguous. Sequencing was carried out using blood. The TCR comes from an elderly woman in good health. The CDR3 DNA reads TGTGCCAGCAGTGATAGGTCAGCGTTAGCCAAAAACATTCGGTACTTC. Its protein is CASSDRSALAKNIRYF.